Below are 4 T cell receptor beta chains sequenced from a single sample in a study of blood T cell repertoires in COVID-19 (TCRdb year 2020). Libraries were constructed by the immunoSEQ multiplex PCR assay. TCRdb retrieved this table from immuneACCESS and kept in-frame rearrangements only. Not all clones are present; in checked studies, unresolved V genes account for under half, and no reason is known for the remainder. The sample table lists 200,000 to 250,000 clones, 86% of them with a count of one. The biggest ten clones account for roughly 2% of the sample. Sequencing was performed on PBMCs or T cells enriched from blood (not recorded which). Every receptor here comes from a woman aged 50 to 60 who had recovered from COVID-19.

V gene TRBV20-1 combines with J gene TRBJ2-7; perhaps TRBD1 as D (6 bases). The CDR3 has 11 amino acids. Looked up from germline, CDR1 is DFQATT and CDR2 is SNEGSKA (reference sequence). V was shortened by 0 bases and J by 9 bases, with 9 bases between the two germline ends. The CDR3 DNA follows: TGCAGTGCTAGAGATTCGACAGGGCAGTACTTC. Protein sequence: CSARDSTGQYF.

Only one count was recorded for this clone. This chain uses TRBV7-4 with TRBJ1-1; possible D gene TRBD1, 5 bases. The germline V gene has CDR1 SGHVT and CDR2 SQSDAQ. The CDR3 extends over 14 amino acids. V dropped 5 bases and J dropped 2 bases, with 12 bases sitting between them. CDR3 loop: CASSALTVNTEAFF. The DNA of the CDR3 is TGTGCCAGCAGCGCCCTGACAGTTAACACTGAAGCTTTCTTT.

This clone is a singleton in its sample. The CDR3 loop is CASSSKKQGTNTGELFF. The DNA for the CDR3 is TGTGCCAGCAGCTCCAAAAAACAGGGAACGAACACCGGGGAGCTGTTTTTT. This chain joins TRBV5-4 and TRBJ2-2; weak D call: TRBD1 (6 bases). Germline V gives CDR1 SGHNT, CDR2 YYREEE (reference sequence). Between the trimmed V and J ends, which lost 3 bases and 0 bases, there was a span of 15 bases. The CDR3 is 17 residues long. The whole variable domain, filled in from reference TRBV5-4 and TRBJ2-2, reads ETGVTQSPTHLIKTRGQQVTLRCSSQSGHNTVSWYQQALGQGPQFIFQYYREEENGRGNFPPRFSGLQFPNYSSELNVNALELDDSALYLCASSSKKQGTNTGELFFGEGSRLTVL.

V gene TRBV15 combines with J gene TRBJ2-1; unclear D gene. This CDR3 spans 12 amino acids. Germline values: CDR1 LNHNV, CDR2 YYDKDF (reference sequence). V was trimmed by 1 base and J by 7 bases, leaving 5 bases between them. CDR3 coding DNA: TGTGCCACCAGCAGAGCCCAGAATGAGCAGTTCTTC. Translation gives CATSRAQNEQFF. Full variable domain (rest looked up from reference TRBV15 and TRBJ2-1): DAMVIQNPRYQVTQFGKPVTLSCSQTLNHNVMYWYQQKSSQAPKLLFHYYDKDFNNEADTPDNFQSRRPNTSFCFLDIRSPGLGDTAMYLCATSRAQNEQFFGPGTRLTVL.